A selection of T cell receptor beta chains follows, all from one sample in a study of graft-versus-host responses after intestinal transplantation. Data came from immunoSEQ multiplex PCR; TCRdb stores just in-frame clones and leaves some out. This table holds tens of thousands of clones, around nine tenths found once. These receptors have no known antigen. Source: unstimulated CD8+ T cells sorted from spleen or lymph node cells, taken before transplant. All receptors derive from a human donor who was the organ donor for an intestinal transplant. CDR3s include the opening cysteine and the closing phenylalanine or tryptophan. Fields, in order: clone size, D gene, J gene, V gene, CDR3 protein, CDR3 DNA. D genes are given only for firm matches. Part of the rows lack a size; the others show once, few, many or a class for expanded clones.

>-|-|TRBJ2-7|TRBV6-1
CASSLGRTYEQYF
TGTGCCAGCAGTCTGGGACGGACCTACGAGCAGTACTTC
>-|TRBD2|TRBJ2-1|TRBV11-2
CASSFVAGVWEQFF
TGTGCCAGCAGCTTTGTGGCGGGGGTTTGGGAGCAGTTCTTC
>-|-|TRBJ2-5|TRBV2
CATRKQETQYF
TGTGCCACCAGAAAACAAGAGACCCAGTACTTC
>-|-|TRBJ1-1|TRBV4-1
CASSQGPPGLNTEAFF
TGCGCCAGCAGCCAAGGTCCGCCAGGCTTGAACACTGAAGCTTTCTTT
>-|TRBD1|TRBJ2-1|TRBV5-1
CASSPHMTGANYNEQFF
TGCGCCAGCAGCCCTCATATGACAGGGGCAAACTACAATGAGCAGTTCTTC
>-|-|TRBJ1-1|TRBV29-1
CSVLSPAEAFF
TGCAGCGTTTTAAGTCCTGCAGAAGCTTTCTTT
>-|-|TRBJ1-1|TRBV2
CAILTLSNTEAFF
TGTGCCATCCTTACATTATCGAACACTGAAGCTTTCTTT
>few|TRBD1|TRBJ1-6|TRBV5-6
CASSLSGTGISPLHF
TGTGCCAGCAGCTTGTCCGGGACAGGGATATCACCCCTCCACTTT
>-|-|TRBJ2-5|TRBV21-1
CASSKSQGPMRETQYF
TGTGCCAGCAGCAAGAGCCAGGGGCCGATGCGGGAGACCCAGTACTTC
>-|TRBD2|TRBJ2-1|TRBV5-1
CASSFGTSPFLQFF
TGCGCCAGCAGCTTCGGGACTAGCCCCTTTTTGCAGTTCTTC
>-|-|TRBJ2-7|TRBV10-3
CAISESLWEYEQYF
TGTGCCATCAGTGAGTCGTTGTGGGAGTACGAGCAGTACTTC
>once|-|TRBJ2-2|TRBV7-9
CASSSPKQGHSNTGELFF
TGTGCCAGCAGCTCTCCTAAACAGGGACATTCGAACACCGGGGAGCTGTTTTTT
>-|-|TRBJ2-1|TRBV18
CASSRSSPLGPHRSEQFF
TGTGCCAGCTCACGTTCGAGCCCCTTAGGTCCCCATAGGAGTGAGCAGTTCTTC
>-|-|TRBJ1-2|TRBV2
CASGPTVYGYTF
TGTGCCAGTGGACCGACGGTTTATGGCTACACCTTC
>-|TRBD1|TRBJ2-5|TRBV6-5
CASSYGGTGFETQYF
TGTGCCAGCAGTTACGGCGGGACAGGGTTTGAGACCCAGTACTTC
>-|TRBD1|TRBJ1-1|TRBV27
CASSYAGQRIEAFF
TGTGCCAGCAGTTACGCGGGACAGAGAATCGAAGCTTTCTTT
>-|TRBD1|TRBJ1-1|TRBV5-8
CASSSGQFVYRGTEAFF
TGTGCCAGCAGCTCGGGACAGTTCGTTTATCGTGGCACTGAAGCTTTCTTT
>-|TRBD2|TRBJ2-1|TRBV6-1
CASSPVASGGYEQFF
TGTGCCAGCAGCCCCGTGGCTAGCGGGGGCTATGAGCAGTTCTTC
>once|-|TRBJ1-3|TRBV5-6
CASSLQFDGNTIYF
TGTGCCAGCAGCTTGCAGTTTGATGGAAACACCATATATTTT
>-|-|TRBJ1-2|TRBV29-1
CSVERDGYNYGYTF
TGCAGCGTTGAGAGGGACGGATATAACTATGGCTACACCTTC
>-|TRBD1|TRBJ2-7|TRBV6-4
CASSEGTGYPYEQYF
TGTGCCAGCAGTGAAGGGACAGGGTATCCCTACGAGCAGTACTTC
>once|TRBD1|TRBJ1-2|TRBV5-1
CASNQTGKSYGYTF
TGCGCCAGCAACCAGACAGGGAAATCTTATGGCTACACCTTC
>-|TRBD1|TRBJ2-7|TRBV19
CASSMGTGSEQYF
TGTGCCAGTAGTATGGGGACAGGGAGCGAGCAGTACTTC
>once|-|TRBJ1-1|TRBV19
CASSEDTEAFF
TGTGCCAGTTCGGAGGACACTGAAGCTTTCTTT
>-|TRBD1|TRBJ2-2|TRBV10-3
CAIDRGYATTGELFF
TGTGCCATCGACAGGGGTTATGCGACCACCGGGGAGCTGTTTTTT
>-|-|TRBJ1-1|TRBV5-5
CASSLEAGGGTEAFF
TGTGCCAGCAGCTTGGAGGCTGGGGGCGGAACTGAAGCTTTCTTT
>-|TRBD1|TRBJ2-7|TRBV7-4
CASSHAGTGFTYEQYF
TGTGCCAGCAGCCATGCCGGGACAGGGTTTACCTACGAGCAGTACTTC
>-|-|TRBJ2-1|TRBV5-1
CASSLGPETSSYNEQFF
TGCGCCAGCAGCTTGGGTCCGGAGACAAGCTCCTACAATGAGCAGTTCTTC
>-|-|TRBJ2-1|TRBV7-9
CASSPQYREGDEQFF
TGTGCCAGCAGCCCCCAGTACAGGGAAGGAGATGAGCAGTTCTTC
>once|-|TRBJ2-2|TRBV6-4
CASSDSRVNTGELFF
TGTGCCAGCAGTGACTCCAGGGTGAACACCGGGGAGCTGTTTTTT
>-|TRBD1|TRBJ2-7|TRBV29-1
CSVEDPGQTSYEQYF
TGCAGCGTTGAAGATCCGGGACAGACCTCCTACGAGCAGTACTTC
>-|-|TRBJ1-2|TRBV6-1
CASSESPGGDYGYTF
TGTGCCAGCAGTGAATCCCCGGGGGGGGACTATGGCTACACCTTC
>-|-|TRBJ1-5|TRBV5-6
CASSHQARGSNQPQHF
TGTGCCAGCAGCCACCAGGCGCGGGGGAGCAATCAGCCCCAGCATTTT
>-|-|TRBJ1-4|TRBV5-6
CASSLWGIFSRREKLFF
TGTGCCAGCAGCTTGTGGGGGATATTCAGCAGGAGGGAAAAACTGTTTTTT
>-|TRBD2|TRBJ2-3|TRBV7-6
CASSYGGAITDTQYF
TGTGCCAGCAGCTACGGGGGGGCCATTACAGATACGCAGTATTTT
>-|TRBD2|TRBJ2-1|TRBV7-9
CASSYRIGGGPWPYNEQFF
TGTGCCAGCAGCTATCGAATCGGCGGGGGGCCTTGGCCGTACAATGAGCAGTTCTTC
>medium-sized|TRBD1|TRBJ2-7|TRBV28
CASKRTGTYEQYF
TGTGCCAGCAAACGGACAGGGACCTACGAGCAGTACTTC
>-|-|TRBJ1-5|TRBV5-5
CASSLRAGVDNQPQHF
TGTGCCAGCAGCTTGCGGGCAGGGGTGGACAATCAGCCCCAGCATTTT
>-|-|TRBJ2-7|TRBV7-6
CASSGEVGDYEQYF
TGTGCCAGCAGCGGAGAGGTGGGGGACTACGAGCAGTACTTC
>-|-|TRBJ2-1|TRBV9
CASSVQVSSYNEQFF
TGTGCCAGCAGCGTGCAAGTGAGCTCCTACAATGAGCAGTTCTTC
>once|-|TRBJ1-1|TRBV27
CASSLEPGANTEAFF
TGTGCCAGCAGTTTAGAACCGGGGGCGAACACTGAAGCTTTCTTT
>-|-|TRBJ2-7|TRBV5-1
CASSLGEPGEQYF
TGCGCCAGCAGCTTGGGGGAACCGGGGGAGCAGTACTTC
>-|-|TRBJ1-2|TRBV5-4
CASSLNNYGYTF
TGTGCCAGCAGCTTAAATAACTATGGCTACACCTTC
>-|-|TRBJ2-1|TRBV27
CASRGRGERYNEQFF
TGTGCCAGCAGGGGACGGGGCGAGAGGTACAATGAGCAGTTCTTC